The 15 T cell receptor beta chains below come from one sample, sequenced in a study of cytomegalovirus exposure and HLA in healthy donors. The PCR contained 60 Vbeta and 13 Jbeta primers. Assay used: immunoSEQ multiplex PCR; TCRdb lists only in-frame clones, some missing. The sample includes 200,000 or so clones, roughly 87% of them seen just once. The sample comprised PBMCs. The receptors were gathered from a girl under three years old in good health and CMV-seronegative.

V is TRBV5-6 and J is TRBJ1-2; 11 nucleotides match TRBD1. This CDR3 is 15 amino acids long. Germline CDR1 SGHDT, CDR2 YYEEEE. V lost 3 bases, J lost 4 bases, and 5 bases stayed unmatched. CDR3 coding DNA: TGTGCCAGCAGCTCCAGGACAGGGGGCGGCTATGGCTACACCTTC. As protein: CASSSRTGGGYGYTF.

This chain connects TRBV4-1 to TRBJ2-7, with 8 positions matching TRBD2. This CDR3 region has 16 residues. Trimming at V came to 0 bases and at J to 5 bases, leaving 9 bases not matched to a gene. Germline loops: CDR1 MGHRA, CDR2 YSYEKL. The CDR3 coding sequence is TGCGCCAGCAGCCAAGATAGCGGGGAGGGCGGGGACGAGCAGTACTTC. Protein product: CASSQDSGEGGDEQYF.

This clone is a singleton in its sample. V usage is TRBV5-1 and J usage is TRBJ2-5; 7 nucleotides align to TRBD1. CDR1 and CDR2 (germline): SGHRS, YFSETQ. The V and J ends lost 3 bases and 1 base, in that order; junction bases with no gene match: 3. The CDR3 contains 14 residues. The CDR3 DNA reads as TGCGCCAGCAGCTCCCAGGGGGTCCAAGAGACCCAGTACTTC. Amino acids: CASSSQGVQETQYF.

The J gene is TRBJ2-7, the V gene TRBV4-2, with TRBD2 matching over 8 bases. The CDR3 runs 15 residues. From germline, CDR1 is LGHNA and CDR2 YNFKEQ. The ends lost 4 bases at V and 3 bases at J; junction bases unmatched: 8. CDR3 nucleotide sequence: TGTGCCAGCAGCCTATACCTAGCGGGCGACTACGAGCAGTACTTC. This translates into CASSLYLAGDYEQYF.

Turning to this clone: This CDR3 is also generated by other DNA sequences in the sample. The rearrangement joins TRBV5-1 to TRBJ2-2, with D possibly being TRBD2 (5 bases). Germline V gene lookup returns CDR1 SGHRS and CDR2 YFSETQ. CDR3 size: 13 residues. V dropped 0 bases and J dropped 5 bases, with 5 bases sitting between them. CDR3 region: CASSLAGTGELFF. In DNA form, the CDR3 reads TGCGCCAGCAGCTTGGCGGGGACCGGGGAGCTGTTTTTT.

This rearrangement joins TRBV6-6 to TRBJ2-5, with D maybe TRBD1 (6 bases). Germline loops: CDR1 MNHNY, CDR2 SVGAGI (reference sequence). Trimming took 7 bases from V and 0 from J, leaving 9 bases between them. The CDR3 runs 13 residues. The CDR3 DNA is TGTGCCAGCACCCGACAGGACCAAGAGACCCAGTACTTC. Amino acids: CASTRQDQETQYF.

In this sample, this clone turned up a few times. The CDR3 reads CASASGGRTDEQFF. CDR3 coding DNA: TGTGCCAGCGCCTCTGGCGGGAGGACAGACGAGCAGTTCTTC. The rearrangement links TRBV27 to TRBJ2-1, with 8 positions matching TRBD2. Germline values: CDR1 MNHEY, CDR2 SMNVEV (reference sequence). The J segment lost 10 bases and the V segment lost 8 bases, leaving 13 bases of the junction unmatched. The CDR3 has 14 residues.

This clone appeared a single time. The J gene is TRBJ1-6, the V gene TRBV6-5; 10 bases are a match to TRBD1. Trimming at V came to 2 bases and at J to 10 bases, leaving 5 bases not matched to a gene. The length of the CDR3 is 15 residues. Per germline, CDR1 MNHEY and CDR2 SVGAGI. This CDR3 is CASSYTTGGKSPLHF. The DNA of the CDR3 is TGTGCCAGCAGTTACACGACAGGGGGCAAATCACCCCTCCACTTT.

Turning to this clone: The junction does not match germline at one end; this may be a read error. The rearrangement links TRBV7-9 to TRBJ1-5, with D unresolved. Germline V lookup: CDR1 SEHNR, CDR2 FQNEAQ (reference sequence). CDR3 length: 16 amino acids. CDR3 sequence (DNA): TGTTCCAGCAGCTGTCCCCACAGCTTCCTCAATCAGCCCCAGCATTTT. It is translated as CSSSCPHSFLNQPQHF.

The chain uses TRBV27 and TRBJ2-3; 7 bases line up with TRBD1. Germline V gene lookup returns CDR1 MNHEY and CDR2 SMNVEV (reference sequence). The CDR3 consists of 15 residues. J gave up 4 bases and V 3 bases, and 7 bases lay outside the gene matches. CDR3 sequence reads: CASSFWRQGPDTQYF. In nucleotides, the CDR3 is TGTGCCAGCAGTTTTTGGCGACAGGGACCAGATACGCAGTATTTT.

The rearrangement links TRBV6-1 to TRBJ2-3; 10 bases are a match to TRBD1. This CDR3 contains 16 residues. The J segment lost 6 bases and the V segment lost 0 bases, leaving 6 bases of the junction unmatched. Germline-derived CDR1 and CDR2 are MNHNS and SASEGT. The CDR3 loop reads CASSEAGTGVTDTQYF. The CDR3 DNA reads as TGTGCCAGCAGTGAAGCGGGGACAGGGGTCACGGATACGCAGTATTTT.

This CDR3 reads CASSLVISADYGYTF. The CDR3 coding sequence is TGTGCCAGCAGCTTAGTGATTTCGGCGGACTATGGCTACACCTTC. The J gene is TRBJ1-2, the V gene TRBV7-9; unclear D gene. The CDR3 has 15 amino acids. V lost 1 base and J lost 3, with 12 bases in between. From germline, CDR1 is SEHNR and CDR2 FQNEAQ (reference sequence).

The V gene is TRBV30, the J gene TRBJ1-2; 7 bases map to TRBD1. Germline loops: CDR1 GTSNPN, CDR2 SVGIG (reference sequence). This CDR3 contains 14 residues. Trimming at V came to 2 bases and at J to 0 bases, leaving 3 bases not matched to a gene. The CDR3 region has the DNA TGTGCCTGGAGTAACACAGGGGCTAACTATGGCTACACCTTC. As protein: CAWSNTGANYGYTF.

This clone has more than one count but fewer than ten. V and J are TRBV15 and TRBJ1-2; D unclear. Germline lookup yields CDR1 LNHNV and CDR2 YYDKDF (reference sequence). The CDR3 runs to 13 residues. The V and J ends lost 0 bases and 2 bases respectively, with 4 bases between them. CDR3 sequence (DNA): TGTGCCACCAGCAGAGATCCGAACTATGGCTACACCTTC. It yields the protein CATSRDPNYGYTF.

This CDR3 is CASSESTSNEQYF. The CDR3 DNA sequence: TGCGCCAGCAGTGAGTCCACTAGTAACGAGCAGTACTTC. The rearrangement links TRBV10-2 to TRBJ2-7; weak D call: TRBD2 (5 bases). From germline, CDR1 is WSHSY and CDR2 SAAADI. The V end lost 0 bases, the J end lost 5 bases, and 8 bases lay between the germline ends. The length of the CDR3 is 13 residues.